This TCR beta chain was sequenced in a study of cytomegalovirus exposure and HLA in healthy donors. Concerning this clone itself: Its antigen is unknown.

PCR was performed using 60 Vbeta and 13 Jbeta primers. TCRdb keeps only in-frame clones here, not all; method: immunoSEQ multiplex PCR. The data hold 220,000 or so clones, with 70% to 80% observed a single time. Points from the study as a whole: From TCR beta sequences, most subjects' HLA-A and HLA-B alleles were reportedly predicted accurately. It was assumed in the presence/absence analyses that sequencing depth was roughly uniform across donors. The investigators catalogued some 150 TCR beta chains as cytomegalovirus-associated.

Healthy bone marrow donors made up the donor group. This clonotype was obtained from a woman in her 30s in good health and CMV-seronegative. Source material: PBMCs.

CDR3 loop: CASSLGAGTNNEQFF. The CDR3 nucleotides are TGCGCCAGCAGCTTGGGGGCGGGGACTAACAATGAGCAGTTCTTC. V usage is TRBV5-1 and J usage is TRBJ2-1, with 7 bases matching TRBD2. V dropped 0 bases and J dropped 5; count of bases not matched to a gene: 5. There are 15 residues in the CDR3. CDR1 SGHRS and CDR2 YFSETQ come from the germline V gene.